The rows below give T cell receptor beta chains drawn from one sample of a study of beta chain features in type 1 diabetes. Generated by immunoSEQ multiplex PCR, the TCRdb table keeps only in-frame clones and is missing some. Counted here are approximately 270,000 clones, approximately 15% occurring once; the ten biggest clones make up 0.017%. Material for sequencing was naive CD4+ T cells from blood. These receptors all come from a man aged 25-45 years with type 1 diabetes. CDR3s include the opening cysteine and the closing phenylalanine or tryptophan. A D gene is named only where the DNA matches it firmly. The size entry is marked missing in some rows and otherwise reads once, few, many or a size class.

v_gene	abundance	d_gene	j_gene	CDR3nt	CDR3aa
TRBV7-8	few	.	TRBJ2-2	TGTGCCAGCAAGTGGGGCGGGATGTCCACCGGGGAGCTGTTTTTT	CASKWGGMSTGELFF
TRBV6-5	few	.	TRBJ1-1	TGTGCCAGCAGCCCGGTCGGACTTGAAGCTTTCTTT	CASSPVGLEAFF
TRBV30	few	.	TRBJ1-5	TGTGCCTGGAGTATCGGTGTATCTCAGCCCCAGCATTTT	CAWSIGVSQPQHF
TRBV28	few	TRBD2	TRBJ2-1	TGTGCCAGCAGTTTAAGTGGGGCTAGCGGAATCTACAATGAGCAGTTCTTC	CASSLSGASGIYNEQFF
TRBV19	.	TRBD1	TRBJ1-5	TGTGCCAGTAGTGGGGACAGGGGGCAGCAGCCCCAGCATTTT	CASSGDRGQQPQHF
TRBV5-1	.	TRBD2	TRBJ2-1	TGCGCCAGCAGCTTGGCTGGCGGGAGCGAGCTTGGAAAGTTCTTC	CASSLAGGSELGKFF
TRBV9	.	TRBD2	TRBJ2-1	TGTGCCAGCAGCGTAGCTTCTTCACTAGCGGGAGTTTATGAGCAGTTCTTC	CASSVASSLAGVYEQFF
TRBV28	few	.	TRBJ2-1	TGTGCCAGCAGTTTACGGGATGAGCAGTTCTTC	CASSLRDEQFF
TRBV5-1	few	TRBD2	TRBJ2-1	TGCGCCAGCAGCTTAAGTTTAGCGGGAGGCTACAATGAGCAGTTCTTC	CASSLSLAGGYNEQFF
TRBV7-2	.	.	TRBJ2-7	TGTGCCAGCAGCTTAGGAGAGGCCTACGAGCAGTACTTC	CASSLGEAYEQYF
TRBV5-4	few	.	TRBJ2-2	TGTGCCAGCAGCCCCCAAGTGGGCGCGAACACCGGGGAGCTGTTTTTT	CASSPQVGANTGELFF
TRBV15	few	.	TRBJ1-3	TGTGCCACCAGCAGAGTTAGTTGGAACACCATATATTTT	CATSRVSWNTIYF
TRBV27	few	.	TRBJ1-5	TGTGCCAGCAGTTTACTGGCTTTCAGCAATCAGCCCCAGCATTTT	CASSLLAFSNQPQHF